Each of the 20 T cell receptor beta chains below was sequenced from the same sample in a study of blood T cell repertoires in COVID-19. Measured with immunoSEQ multiplex PCR; TCRdb has only the in-frame clones, and not every one. The sample yields 150,000 to 200,000 clones, about nine tenths seen once. Sequencing was done on a sample of PBMCs or T cells enriched from blood (not recorded which). The receptors were gathered from a woman under 30 who had recovered from COVID-19.

The V gene is TRBV4-3, the J gene TRBJ2-1, with TRBD2 identical over 8 bases. Per germline, CDR1 LGHNA and CDR2 YSLEER. This CDR3 comprises 16 residues. The ends lost 0 bases at V and 7 bases at J; junction bases unmatched: 8. The DNA of the CDR3 is TGCGCCAGCAGCCAAGACGTACCGGGAGGGCTAAATGAGCAGTTCTTC. It translates to CASSQDVPGGLNEQFF.

The chain uses TRBV19 and TRBJ1-5, with unresolved D. The CDR3 is 13 amino acids. The germline CDR1 and CDR2 sequences are LNHDA and SQIVND (reference sequence). The V end lost 7 bases, the J end lost 0 bases, and 7 bases lay between the germline ends. The CDR3 loop reads CASKEYSNQPQHF. Here the CDR3 DNA reads TGTGCCAGTAAAGAGTATAGCAATCAGCCCCAGCATTTT.

V usage is TRBV28 and J usage is TRBJ1-2; 9 nucleotides line up with TRBD1. The ends lost 8 bases at V and 6 bases at J; junction bases unmatched: 7. The CDR3 covers 13 residues. The germline V gene encodes CDR1 MDHEN and CDR2 SYDVKM. The CDR3 DNA reads TGTGCCAGCGGCGGGACAGGGTTTGATGGCTACACCTTC. It is translated as CASGGTGFDGYTF.

This rearrangement joins TRBV3-1 (or the pseudogene TRBV3-2) to TRBJ1-2, with D hard to call. With 0 bases removed from V and 7 bases from J, the gap between germline ends came to 9 bases. CDR3 size: 13 residues. Germline values: CDR1 LGHDT, CDR2 YNNKEL (reference sequence). The CDR3 region has the DNA TGTGCCAGCAGCCAAGACTCTTTTATTGGCTACACCTTC. As protein: CASSQDSFIGYTF.

The chain combines TRBV4-1 with TRBJ2-2; possible D gene TRBD2, 6 bases. V shed 0 bases and J shed 7 bases, with 15 bases lying between them. The CDR3 loop spans 16 amino acids. CDR1 is MGHRA, CDR2 YSYEKL, per germline. CDR3 residues: CASSQDTASDGGELFF. The CDR3 DNA sequence: TGCGCCAGCAGCCAAGATACGGCTAGCGACGGCGGGGAGCTGTTTTTT.

This rearrangement joins TRBV27 to TRBJ2-7; unclear D gene. The CDR3 is 13 residues long. Germline-derived CDR1 and CDR2 are MNHEY and SMNVEV (reference sequence). V gave up 5 bases and J gave up 0 bases, with 8 bases separating them. This CDR3 reads CASSPTLSYEQYF. DNA for the CDR3: TGTGCCAGCAGTCCGACTCTCTCCTACGAGCAGTACTTC.

This rearrangement joins TRBV3-1 (or the pseudogene TRBV3-2) to TRBJ2-1, with 14 bases identical to TRBD2. CDR3 length: 15 residues. The germline V gene encodes CDR1 LGHDT and CDR2 YNNKEL (reference sequence). With 1 base clipped from V and 10 bases from J, the junction kept 3 bases outside the gene matches. The CDR3 here is CASSQGTSGRMEQFF. Written as DNA, the CDR3 is TGTGCCAGCAGCCAAGGGACTAGCGGGAGGATGGAGCAGTTCTTC.

V and J are TRBV3-1 (or the pseudogene TRBV3-2) and TRBJ1-1; D not resolved. Trimming removed 3 bases from V and 3 bases from J, with 11 bases in between. This CDR3 comprises 14 residues. Germline V gene lookup returns CDR1 LGHDT and CDR2 YNNKEL (reference sequence). CDR3 DNA: TGTGCCAGCAGCCATGATCAGTATTACACTGAAGCTTTCTTT. Encoded protein: CASSHDQYYTEAFF.

Concerning this clone itself: This specimen includes other DNA sequences encoding the same CDR3. The rearrangement joins TRBV18 to TRBJ2-1; D gene unclear. V shed 6 bases and J shed 3 bases, with 12 bases lying between them. Per germline, CDR1 KGHSH and CDR2 LQKENI. This CDR3 comprises 14 residues. The CDR3 is CASSPPPLYNEQFF. The CDR3, as DNA: TGTGCCAGCTCCCCTCCCCCCCTCTACAATGAGCAGTTCTTC.

The CDR3: CASSLGLAGGRSSYNEQFF. CDR3 coding DNA: TGCGCCAGCAGCTTGGGACTAGCGGGAGGGCGGAGCTCCTACAATGAGCAGTTCTTC. The chain is built from TRBV5-1 and TRBJ2-1; TRBD2 matches 14 bases. The CDR3 loop spans 19 amino acids. From germline, CDR1 is SGHRS and CDR2 YFSETQ. J gave up 0 bases and V 0 bases, and 5 bases lay outside the gene matches.

V is TRBV18 and J is TRBJ2-5, with 10 bases identical to TRBD1. Per germline, CDR1 KGHSH and CDR2 LQKENI. With V trimmed by 4 bases and J by 5 bases, 4 bases remained unmatched. There are 14 residues in the CDR3. As DNA, the CDR3 is TGTGCCAGCTCACGACAGGGGGCGCGGGAGACCCAGTACTTC. It yields the protein CASSRQGARETQYF. The full variable domain, completed using reference TRBV18 and TRBJ2-5, is NAGVMQNPRHLVRRRGQEARLRCSPMKGHSHVYWYRQLPEEGLKFMVYLQKENIIDESGMPKERFSAEFPKEGPSILRIQQVVRGDSAAYFCASSRQGARETQYFGPGTRLLVL.

This chain joins TRBV5-6 and TRBJ1-1; possibly TRBD1 for D (5 bases). Germline V gene data show CDR1 as SGHDT and CDR2 as YYEEEE. V was shortened by 5 bases and J by 1 base, with 12 bases between the two germline ends. CDR3 length: 14 residues. The CDR3 DNA follows: TGTGCCAGCAGTGGGGGGGTTTCGAACACTGAAGCTTTCTTT. Its translation is CASSGGVSNTEAFF.

The chain employs TRBV30 and TRBJ2-7; tentative D call: TRBD2 (6 bases). This CDR3 comprises 15 residues. The germline gives CDR1 GTSNPN, CDR2 SVGIG (reference sequence). V was pared by 0 bases and J by 6 bases, with 18 bases between. Written as DNA, the CDR3 is TGTGCCTGGAGTGTGTCACCGGGAGAAGTGCGCGAGCAGTACTTC. Its protein product is CAWSVSPGEVREQYF.

The chain links TRBV12-3 or TRBV12-4 to TRBJ1-4; D is undetermined. Trimming took off 2 bases at V and 7 bases at J, with 5 bases between the two ends. This CDR3 comprises 12 residues. CDR3 residues: CASSLRGEKLFF. The CDR3 DNA follows: TGTGCCAGCAGTTTAAGAGGTGAAAAACTGTTTTTT.

This clone was detected a few times. The chain joins TRBV5-1 to TRBJ2-2, with TRBD2 as a possible D gene (6 bases). CDR1 is SGHRS and CDR2 is YFSETQ in the germline V gene. The V end lost 3 bases, the J end lost 4 bases, and 13 bases lay between the germline ends. The CDR3 has 15 amino acids. The DNA of the CDR3 is TGCGCCAGCAGCTCCCGGGACTCGCTCACCGGGGAGCTGTTTTTT. Translation gives CASSSRDSLTGELFF. The full variable domain, completed using reference TRBV5-1 and TRBJ2-2, is KAGVTQTPRYLIKTRGQQVTLSCSPISGHRSVSWYQQTPGQGLQFLFEYFSETQRNKGNFPGRFSGRQFSNSRSEMNVSTLELGDSALYLCASSSRDSLTGELFFGEGSRLTVL.

The chain links TRBV7-2 to TRBJ2-5; 9 bases match TRBD2. This CDR3 is built from 17 residues. V shed 4 bases, J shed 5 bases, and the junction held 14 bases outside the gene matches. From germline, CDR1 is SGHTA and CDR2 FQGNSA. The CDR3: CASSSRTSVLHEETQYF. The CDR3, as DNA: TGTGCCAGCAGCTCAAGGACTAGCGTCCTCCATGAGGAGACCCAGTACTTC.

DNA of the CDR3: TGTGCCAGCACCCAAGAGGGTGGGTCGGGATCTGAAGCTTTCTTT. Protein: CASTQEGGSGSEAFF. This sequence joins TRBV2 and TRBJ1-1; D remains ambiguous. Germline V gene sequence: CDR1 SNHLY, CDR2 FYNNEI. The CDR3 sequence is 15 residues long. V lost 7 bases to trimming and J lost 6 bases, with 21 bases between them. Together with reference TRBV2 and TRBJ1-1, the CDR3 gives the full variable domain: EPEVTQTPSHQVTQMGQEVILRCVPISNHLYFYWYRQILGQKVEFLVSFYNNEISEKSEIFDDQFSVERPDGSNFTLKIRSTKLEDSAMYFCASTQEGGSGSEAFFGQGTRLTVV.

This chain joins TRBV28 and TRBJ1-2, with 10 bases fitting TRBD1. Germline CDR1 and CDR2: MDHEN and SYDVKM. The CDR3 is 16 amino acids. V was clipped by 4 bases and J by 6 bases; unmatched bases: 11. CDR3 sequence reads: CASSSVAGTGVNGYTF. The CDR3 DNA follows: TGTGCCAGCAGTTCGGTCGCCGGGACAGGGGTGAATGGCTACACCTTC.

V is TRBV27 and J is TRBJ2-3, with D possibly TRBD2 on 5 matching bases. CDR3 length equals 16 residues. CDR1 and CDR2 (germline): MNHEY, SMNVEV (reference sequence). V was cut by 8 bases and J by 2 bases, with 20 bases left in between. DNA for the CDR3: TGTGCCAGCGGACCCGGGGTGGTCGGGATCACAGATACGCAGTATTTT. Translated: CASGPGVVGITDTQYF.

V is TRBV28 and J is TRBJ2-7; 8 bases fit TRBD1. CDR1 and CDR2 from the germline V gene are MDHEN and SYDVKM. The CDR3 is 14 amino acids. V trimming: 3 bases; J trimming: 2 bases; junction bases outside the gene matches: 3. The CDR3 DNA reads TGTGCCAGCAGTTTTACGGACAGGGCCTACGAGCAGTACTTC. This codes for CASSFTDRAYEQYF.